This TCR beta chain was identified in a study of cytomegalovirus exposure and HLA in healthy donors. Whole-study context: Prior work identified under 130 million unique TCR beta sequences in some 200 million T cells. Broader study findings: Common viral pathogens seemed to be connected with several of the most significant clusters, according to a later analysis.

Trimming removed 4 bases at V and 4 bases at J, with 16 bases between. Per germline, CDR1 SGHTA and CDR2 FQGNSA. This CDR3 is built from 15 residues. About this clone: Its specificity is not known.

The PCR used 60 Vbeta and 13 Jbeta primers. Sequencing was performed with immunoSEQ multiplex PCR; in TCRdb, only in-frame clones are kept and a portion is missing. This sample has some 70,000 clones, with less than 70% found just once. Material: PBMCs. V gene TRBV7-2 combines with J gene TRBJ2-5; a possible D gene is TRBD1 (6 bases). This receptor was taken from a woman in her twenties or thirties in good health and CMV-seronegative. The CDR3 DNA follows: TGTGCCAGCAGCTGGACAGTTACGGATGGAGAGACCCAGTACTTC. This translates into CASSWTVTDGETQYF.